Presented here are 20 T cell receptor beta chains from one specimen sequenced in a study of T cells after yellow fever vaccination. TCRdb redid the calling of the 5' RACE reads with MiXCR, one entry per CDR3 protein. The sample includes 300,000 to 350,000 distinct CDR3 sequences, around 4.1% seen only once; the top ten take about 24%. The sample here was PBMCs, taken 5 days after the yellow fever booster vaccination. The origin of the receptors is a man aged 18 to 30 who received the YFV17D yellow fever vaccine.

In this sample, this clonotype turned up a few times. The rearrangement uses TRBV5-1 and TRBJ2-3; 12 bases are a match to TRBD2. Trimming removed 0 bases from V and 4 bases from J; junction bases left unmatched: 9. In germline, CDR1 is SGHRS, CDR2 YFSETQ. This CDR3 is 18 amino acids long. Here the CDR3 DNA reads TGCGCCAGCAGCTTGGTGGCTAGCGGGGGGGCAACCGCAGATACGCAGTATTTT. Translating it yields CASSLVASGGATADTQYF.

In this sample, this clonotype turned up many times. The V and J genes are TRBV5-1 and TRBJ1-2; 8 bases are shared with TRBD1. V gave up 4 bases and J gave up 5 bases; unmatched junction bases: 7. Germline-derived CDR1 and CDR2 are SGHRS and YFSETQ. The CDR3 extends over 14 amino acids. The CDR3, as DNA: TGCGCCAGCAGCAGGAACAGGGGGAAGTATGGCTACACCTTC. It is translated as CASSRNRGKYGYTF.

In its sample, this clonotype was seen many times. This rearrangement joins TRBV7-9 to TRBJ2-3, with D uncertain. With 6 bases removed from V and 2 bases from J, the gap between germline ends came to 6 bases. Germline V lookup: CDR1 SEHNR, CDR2 FQNEAQ (reference sequence). There are 12 residues in the CDR3. CDR3 sequence (DNA): TGTGCCAGCAGACACCCCACAGATACGCAGTATTTT. Translating it yields CASRHPTDTQYF.

The V and J genes are TRBV20-1 and TRBJ2-3; 10 bases agree with TRBD2. Germline lookup yields CDR1 DFQATT and CDR2 SNEGSKA (reference sequence). This CDR3 has 15 residues. V lost 6 bases and J lost 5; bases outside the gene matches: 11. CDR3: CSARTSGGAGDTQYF. The CDR3 nucleotides read TGCAGTGCCCGCACAAGCGGGGGGGCAGGAGATACGCAGTATTTT.

This clonotype was picked up a small number of times. This chain links TRBV5-6 with TRBJ2-6; the D is unclear. Germline V CDR1 and CDR2: SGHDT, YYEEEE. The CDR3 length is 14 residues. V was cut by 1 base and J by 4 bases, with 6 bases left in between. The CDR3 DNA follows: TGTGCCAGCAGCTTGTTGACAGGGGCCAACGTCCTGACTTTC. Its protein is CASSLLTGANVLTF.

This clonotype was recorded at least ten times. The V call is TRBV7-3, the J call TRBJ2-3, with D tentatively TRBD1 (6 bases). The V end was cut by 5 bases, the J end by 3 bases, with 9 bases between. The CDR3 extends over 13 amino acids. Germline V gene lookup returns CDR1 SGHTA and CDR2 FQGTGA. CDR3 loop: CASSPQGTDTQYF. The CDR3 DNA follows: TGTGCCAGCAGCCCACAGGGAACAGATACGCAGTATTTT. The entire variable domain, with the rest obtained from reference TRBV7-3 and TRBJ2-3, is as follows: GAGVSQTPSNKVTEKGKYVELRCDPISGHTALYWYRQSLGQGPEFLIYFQGTGAADDSGLPNDRFFAVRPEGSVSTLKIQRTERGDSAVYLCASSPQGTDTQYFGPGTRLTVL.

This clonotype was seen at least ten times. This chain connects TRBV7-3 to TRBJ1-2; D unresolved. CDR1 SGHTA and CDR2 FQGTGA come from the germline V gene. The V gene lost 5 bases and the J gene lost 7 bases, with 11 bases spanning the gap. There are 12 residues in the CDR3. CDR3: CASSTGPGGYTF. The CDR3 DNA is TGTGCCAGCAGCACCGGACCGGGTGGCTACACCTTC. The variable domain in full, with the rest retrieved from reference TRBV7-3 and TRBJ1-2, is GAGVSQTPSNKVTEKGKYVELRCDPISGHTALYWYRQSLGQGPEFLIYFQGTGAADDSGLPNDRFFAVRPEGSVSTLKIQRTERGDSAVYLCASSTGPGGYTFGSGTRLTVV.

This clonotype turned up a few times. The chain uses TRBV7-8 and TRBJ1-5; a possible D gene is TRBD1 (5 bases). This CDR3 is 14 amino acids long. V was clipped by 7 bases and J by 0 bases, with 10 bases between them. Germline CDR1 reads SGHVS; CDR2 reads FQNEAQ. CDR3 nucleotide sequence: TGTGCCAGCATCCCAGGGCTTAGCAATCAGCCCCAGCATTTT. Protein: CASIPGLSNQPQHF.

This clonotype appeared many times. The chain joins TRBV10-3 to TRBJ2-7; a possible D gene is TRBD2 (6 bases). The CDR3 loop spans 13 amino acids. Trimming stripped 7 bases from V and 6 bases from J, with 16 bases between. Germline values: CDR1 ENHRY, CDR2 SYGVKD. The CDR3 loop reads CAINRLGMFEQYV. DNA of the CDR3: TGTGCCATCAACCGACTAGGAATGTTCGAGCAGTACGTC.

The V and J genes are TRBV18 and TRBJ2-7; the D is unclear. Trimming took 4 bases from V and 1 from J, leaving 11 bases between them. Germline V CDR1 and CDR2: KGHSH, LQKENI. There are 14 residues in the CDR3. The CDR3, as DNA: TGTGCCAGCTCACAATCAACCGCTTCCTACGAGCAGTACTTC. It yields the protein CASSQSTASYEQYF.

This clonotype has a count of ten or more. The chain is built from TRBV7-8 and TRBJ2-5; D is unclear. Germline V lookup: CDR1 SGHVS, CDR2 FQNEAQ. This CDR3 spans 12 amino acids. Trimming took 8 bases from V and 5 from J, leaving 12 bases between them. DNA of the CDR3: TGTGCCAGCGGCCGCGGTCCGGAGACCCAGTACTTC. Its protein product is CASGRGPETQYF.

This clonotype has just a few counts. The chain links TRBV27 to TRBJ2-1; D perhaps matches TRBD2 (6 bases). V lost 10 bases, J lost 8 bases, and 18 bases lay in between. CDR3 length equals 13 residues. Germline CDR1 and CDR2: MNHEY and SMNVEV (reference sequence). The CDR3 DNA sequence: TGTGCCACCCGAGACCCGGGGGTCTATGAGCAGTTCTTC. Translated: CATRDPGVYEQFF.

This clonotype has only a few counts. The chain joins TRBV30 to TRBJ1-2, with unresolved D. V lost 2 bases to trimming and J lost 3 bases, with 13 bases between them. This CDR3 region has 14 residues. The V gene's germline CDR1 is GTSNPN and CDR2 SVGIG (reference sequence). CDR3 nucleotides: TGTGCCTGGAGTACCAGACGGGGAGACTATGGCTACACCTTC. It translates to CAWSTRRGDYGYTF. Full variable domain (missing parts from reference TRBV30 and TRBJ1-2): SQTIHQWPATLVQPVGSPLSLECTVEGTSNPNLYWYRQAAGRGLQLLFYSVGIGQISSEVPQNLSASRPQDRQFILSSKKLLLSDSGFYLCAWSTRRGDYGYTFGSGTRLTVV.

Details on this clonotype: A single base separates this from a much larger clone, so it may be a read error. The chain is built from TRBV30 and TRBJ2-3, with TRBD1 matching 12 bases. The DNA end is a closer match to TRBJ1-5, so the J assignment may be wrong. There are 16 residues in the CDR3. Germline loops: CDR1 GTSNPN, CDR2 SVGIG (reference sequence). This CDR3 reads CAWFSVGQGASDTQHF. The CDR3, as DNA: TGTGCCTGGTTCAGCGTGGGACAGGGGGCATCAGATACGCAGCATTTT.

This clonotype was counted between two and nine times. The genes are TRBV11-2 and TRBJ2-3, with 12 bases identical to TRBD2. Trimming cost V 5 bases and J 2 bases; bases outside gene matches: 11. The CDR3 totals 18 residues. Germline loops: CDR1 SGHAT, CDR2 FQNNGV. The CDR3, as DNA: TGTGCCAGCAGCCCCCATGCCACTAGCGGGGGGATCACAGATACGCAGTATTTT. Protein product: CASSPHATSGGITDTQYF. The variable domain in full, completed from reference TRBV11-2 and TRBJ2-3, reads EAGVAQSPRYKIIEKRQSVAFWCNPISGHATLYWYQQILGQGPKLLIQFQNNGVVDDSQLPKDRFSAERLKGVDSTLKIQPAKLEDSAVYLCASSPHATSGGITDTQYFGPGTRLTVL.

This clonotype was observed a handful of times. This chain links TRBV7-9 with TRBJ1-1; no clear D. V was shortened by 3 bases and J by 7 bases, with 9 bases between the two germline ends. The CDR3 runs to 12 residues. The germline V gene encodes CDR1 SEHNR and CDR2 FQNEAQ (reference sequence). Written as DNA, the CDR3 is TGTGCCAGCAGCTTCCTCCTGGATGAAGCTTTCTTT. Its translation is CASSFLLDEAFF. The full variable domain, rest sourced from reference TRBV7-9 and TRBJ1-1, is DTGVSQNPRHKITKRGQNVTFRCDPISEHNRLYWYRQTLGQGPEFLTYFQNEAQLEKSRLLSDRFSAERPKGSFSTLEIQRTEQGDSAMYLCASSFLLDEAFFGQGTRLTVV.

This clonotype was recorded many times. V and J are TRBV7-2 and TRBJ1-1, with D maybe TRBD1 (6 bases). V was shortened by 5 bases and J by 5 bases, with 18 bases between the two germline ends. The CDR3 covers 15 residues. Looked up from germline, CDR1 is SGHTA and CDR2 is FQGNSA. The CDR3 bases are TGTGCCAGCAGCCCAGGGGCGCTTACGGGAACTGAAGCTTTCTTT. It specifies CASSPGALTGTEAFF. Variable domain in full (rest from reference TRBV7-2 and TRBJ1-1): GAGVSQSPSNKVTEKGKDVELRCDPISGHTALYWYRQSLGQGLEFLIYFQGNSAPDKSGLPSDRFSAERTGGSVSTLTIQRTQQEDSAVYLCASSPGALTGTEAFFGQGTRLTVV.

This clonotype occurred once. The chain has TRBV3-1 and TRBJ2-1; no definite D call. V lost 4 bases, J lost 3 bases, and 7 bases lay in between. Looked up from germline, CDR1 is LGHDT and CDR2 is YNNKEL (reference sequence). This CDR3 comprises 13 residues. CDR3 loop: CASSPSVYNEQFF. Here the CDR3 DNA reads TGTGCCAGCAGCCCATCCGTCTACAATGAGCAGTTCTTC.

This clonotype has a handful of counts. The chain joins TRBV6-6 to TRBJ2-7; 12 bases are a match to TRBD2. V shed 6 bases, J shed 6 bases, and the junction held 6 bases outside the gene matches. The germline V gene encodes CDR1 MNHNY and CDR2 SVGAGI (reference sequence). The CDR3 loop spans 14 amino acids. CDR3 nucleotide sequence: TGTGCCAGCAGCCGAATACTAGCGGGGGGCGAGCAGTACGTC. Protein: CASSRILAGGEQYV.

This clonotype was recorded at least ten times. This chain links TRBV5-1 with TRBJ2-1; 10 bases align to TRBD2. CDR1 is SGHRS and CDR2 is YFSETQ in the germline V gene. After removal of 0 bases from V and 9 bases from J, the junction contained 6 bases not matched to a gene. The CDR3 totals 15 residues. This CDR3 is CASSLELAGGAEQFF. The CDR3 DNA follows: TGCGCCAGCAGCTTGGAATTAGCGGGGGGCGCTGAGCAGTTCTTC.